What follows are 12 T cell receptor beta chains derived from one specimen sequenced in a study of shared clonotypes between healthy human individuals. Terminally differentiated effector memory CD45RA+ cells were excluded by CCR7 positive selection of CD45RO-negative cells. The repertoire was sequenced with immunoSEQ multiplex PCR; TCRdb's copy has only in-frame clones and lacks some. This table has around 600,000 clones, 95% to 98% appearing once. The sample taken for sequencing was naive CD8+ T cells sorted from blood. The receptors shown here come from a man aged 25-45 years in good health.

The genes are TRBV27 and TRBJ2-7; maybe TRBD1 (6 bases). V lost 1 base and J lost 3, with 7 bases in between. This CDR3 region has 13 residues. The V gene's germline CDR1 is MNHEY and CDR2 SMNVEV (reference sequence). The chain's CDR3 is CASSLLQGYEQYF. The CDR3 coding sequence is TGTGCCAGCAGTTTATTACAGGGCTACGAGCAGTACTTC.

The chain joins TRBV4-2 to TRBJ1-1; no clear D gene. This CDR3 has 11 residues. The ends were cut back, 3 bases at V and 1 base at J, with 0 bases in the middle. Per the germline V gene, CDR1 is LGHNA and CDR2 is YNFKEQ. The DNA of the CDR3 is TGTGCCAGCAGCCAGAACACTGAAGCTTTCTTT. This sequence encodes CASSQNTEAFF.

In its sample, this clone was seen once. CDR3 sequence reads: CASSDTIPGTDTQYF. CDR3 nucleotide sequence: TGTGCCAGCAGCGATACTATTCCGGGGACAGATACGCAGTATTTT. This sequence joins TRBV7-9 and TRBJ2-3; possible D gene TRBD2, 5 bases. The CDR3 sequence is 15 residues long. The V end was cut by 5 bases, the J end by 3 bases, with 15 bases between. Germline CDR1 is SEHNR and CDR2 is FQNEAQ (reference sequence). Drawing the rest from reference TRBV7-9 and TRBJ2-3, the complete variable domain is DTGVSQNPRHKITKRGQNVTFRCDPISEHNRLYWYRQTLGQGPEFLTYFQNEAQLEKSRLLSDRFSAERPKGSFSTLEIQRTEQGDSAMYLCASSDTIPGTDTQYFGPGTRLTVL.

The V call is TRBV5-4, the J call TRBJ2-1; 7 bases map to TRBD1. The germline V gene encodes CDR1 SGHNT and CDR2 YYREEE (reference sequence). V shed 3 bases and J 1 base; nucleotides not matched to a gene: 4. The CDR3 is made up of 15 amino acids. The CDR3 is CASSYLTGSYNEQFF. The DNA for the CDR3 is TGTGCCAGCAGCTACCTGACAGGGTCCTACAATGAGCAGTTCTTC.

The CDR3 spells CASSDKDRGGTNEKLFF. The CDR3 coding sequence is TGTGCCAGCAGTGATAAGGACAGGGGGGGGACTAATGAAAAACTGTTTTTT. This chain links TRBV6-1 with TRBJ1-4; 10 bases match TRBD1. CDR1 is MNHNS, CDR2 SASEGT, per germline. This CDR3 comprises 17 residues. The trim removed 3 bases at V and 2 bases at J, leaving 6 bases unmatched.

A single count supports this clone. The chain couples TRBV5-5 to TRBJ1-2, with TRBD1 matching over 9 bases. Germline trimming cut 3 bases from V and 7 bases from J; bases unmatched to any gene: 7. The CDR3 is 14 amino acids. Germline V gene data show CDR1 as SGHKS and CDR2 as YYEKEE (reference sequence). The CDR3: CASSWTGALVGYTF. The CDR3 nucleotides read TGTGCCAGCAGCTGGACAGGGGCTTTGGTTGGCTACACCTTC.

This sequence joins TRBV25-1 and TRBJ2-1, with 8 bases fitting TRBD1. CDR3 length: 12 residues. V lost 8 bases, J lost 7 bases, and 4 bases stayed unmatched. CDR1 and CDR2 from the germline V gene are MGHDK and SYGVNS. The CDR3 DNA reads TGTGCCAGCGGACAGGGTCCAAATGAGCAGTTCTTC. This codes for CASGQGPNEQFF. The full variable domain, its missing parts supplied by reference TRBV25-1 and TRBJ2-1, is EADIYQTPRYLVIGTGKKITLECSQTMGHDKMYWYQQDPGMELHLIHYSYGVNSTEKGDLSSESTVSRIRTEHFPLTLESARPSHTSQYLCASGQGPNEQFFGPGTRLTVL.

The chain links TRBV5-6 to TRBJ1-2; 10 bases line up with TRBD1. V shed 4 bases, J shed 4 bases, and the junction held 4 bases outside the gene matches. The CDR3 has 14 amino acids. Per the germline V gene, CDR1 is SGHDT and CDR2 is YYEEEE. DNA of the CDR3: TGTGCCAGCAGCCTGGGACAGGGGTTCTATGGCTACACCTTC. It specifies CASSLGQGFYGYTF. The full variable domain, in which reference TRBV5-6 and TRBJ1-2 provide the parts outside the CDR3, is DAGVTQSPTHLIKTRGQQVTLRCSPKSGHDTVSWYQQALGQGPQFIFQYYEEEERQRGNFPDRFSGHQFPNYSSELNVNALLLGDSALYLCASSLGQGFYGYTFGSGTRLTVV.

This sequence joins TRBV4-1 and TRBJ2-5, with D perhaps TRBD1 or TRBD2 (6 bases each). Trimming stripped 2 bases from V and 2 bases from J, with 9 bases between. This CDR3 spans 14 amino acids. Looked up from germline, CDR1 is MGHRA and CDR2 is YSYEKL. The CDR3 is CASSQRGDQETQYF. As DNA, the CDR3 is TGCGCCAGCAGCCAAAGGGGGGATCAAGAGACCCAGTACTTC.

The chain uses TRBV7-2 and TRBJ1-2, with unresolved D. The germline gives CDR1 SGHTA, CDR2 FQGNSA. This CDR3 is 14 amino acids long. V was pared by 1 base and J by 1 base, with 7 bases between. CDR3 nucleotides: TGTGCCAGCAGCTTAGGGCAAAATAACTATGGCTACACCTTC. Protein sequence: CASSLGQNNYGYTF.

The rearrangement uses TRBV11-2 and TRBJ2-3, with no clear D. In germline, CDR1 is SGHAT, CDR2 FQNNGV. Deletions cut 1 base from V and 0 bases from J, with 8 bases between. There are 15 residues in the CDR3. The CDR3 reads CASSLGYGSTDTQYF. DNA for the CDR3: TGTGCCAGCAGCTTAGGATACGGGAGCACAGATACGCAGTATTTT.

The CDR3 DNA reads TGTGCCAGCCGGGATTGGACAGGGGGGATAAGTGAGCAGTACTTC. It translates to CASRDWTGGISEQYF. V gene TRBV19 combines with J gene TRBJ2-7; 10 nucleotides line up with TRBD1. CDR3 length: 15 amino acids. The germline V gene encodes CDR1 LNHDA and CDR2 SQIVND (reference sequence). Trimming at V came to 9 bases and at J to 7 bases, leaving 15 bases not matched to a gene. The variable domain in full, with the rest retrieved from reference TRBV19 and TRBJ2-7, is DGGITQSPKYLFRKEGQNVTLSCEQNLNHDAMYWYRQDPGQGLRLIYYSQIVNDFQKGDIAEGYSVSREKKESFPLTVTSAQKNPTAFYLCASRDWTGGISEQYFGPGTRLTVT.